This T cell receptor (beta chain) emerged from a study of T cells in Graves' hyperthyroidism and ophthalmopathy. Findings and caveats of the study: Ophthalmopathy was told apart from stable hyperthyroidism by a 13 V-J model. Most thyroid clonotypes with frequency above 0.001 were detected in blood.

Clinical symptoms, serum thyroxine and TRAb, thyroid ultrasound and orbital computed tomography together formed the diagnostic basis. The V and J ends lost 6 bases and 1 base respectively, with 13 bases between them. The CDR3 is 14 residues long. Germline V gives CDR1 MNHEY, CDR2 SMNVEV (reference sequence). Amplified TCR beta CDR3 regions derived from RNA transcripts. In the first-round RT-PCR of the TCR CDR3, the HTBI primer set was used. TCRdb re-called the multiplex PCR reads with MiXCR, one entry per CDR3 protein. The sample carries approximately 600,000 distinct CDR3 sequences, 15% to 20% recorded once. The table lists this clonotype with many counts. Its antigen remains unknown.

The sequenced sample consisted of blood. This chain connects TRBV27 to TRBJ2-7; perhaps TRBD1 as D (5 bases). The sequence was collected from a woman under 40 with Graves' hyperthyroidism. CDR3 in DNA: TGTGCCAGCAGATCTGTTGGACAATCCTACGAGCAGTACTTC. Protein sequence: CASRSVGQSYEQYF.